This T cell receptor beta chain was observed in a study of control samples from healthy donors and cancer patients. The CDR3 sequence is 17 residues long. Germline lookup yields CDR1 LNHDA and CDR2 SQIVND (reference sequence). The V end lost 7 bases, the J end lost 6 bases, and 25 bases lay between the germline ends. Sequencing used immunoSEQ multiplex PCR; TCRdb keeps in-frame clones, though not all of them. Of 150,000 to 200,000 clones listed, roughly 92% are singletons. This TCR came from a man between 25 and 39 years old in good health. What was sequenced was blood. The chain employs TRBV19 and TRBJ1-5, with D possibly TRBD1 on 5 matching bases. The CDR3 is CASTLFGGPQAGQPQHF. CDR3 in DNA: TGTGCCAGTACCCTATTCGGGGGACCACAAGCGGGTCAGCCCCAGCATTTT.